The 5 T cell receptor beta chains listed next were all sequenced from one sample in a study of blood T cell repertoires in COVID-19. This table comes from immunoSEQ multiplex PCR, and its TCRdb copy is limited to in-frame clones, with some not included. Among about 270,000 clones listed, around 93% were seen once. What was sequenced was PBMCs or T cells enriched from blood (not recorded which). The source is a middle-aged man who had been exposed to COVID-19.

This clone is a singleton in its sample. The J gene is TRBJ2-1, the V gene TRBV18; no reliable D call. This CDR3 is built from 13 residues. The V gene's germline CDR1 is KGHSH and CDR2 LQKENI. V lost 2 bases, J lost 5 bases, and 7 bases lay in between. The CDR3 DNA is TGTGCCAGCTCACCAGGAGTAGACAATGAGCAGTTCTTC. It is translated as CASSPGVDNEQFF.

This clone was observed a single time. For the CDR3, the DNA is TGTGCCAGCAGACTCAGCGGGAGAGGGGTCGGGGAGCTGTTTTTT. It yields the protein CASRLSGRGVGELFF. This sequence joins TRBV28 and TRBJ2-2, with TRBD2 matching over 8 bases. CDR3 length: 15 residues. Germline V CDR1 and CDR2: MDHEN, SYDVKM. The V gene end was trimmed by 6 bases and the J gene end by 7 bases; junction bases not matched to a gene: 10.

The chain uses TRBV20-1 and TRBJ2-7, with no clear D. Germline V gene sequence: CDR1 DFQATT, CDR2 SNEGSKA (reference sequence). Trimming stripped 5 bases from V and 4 bases from J, with 9 bases between. This CDR3 has 11 residues. The CDR3 bases are TGCAGTGCTCCCGACACTTACGAGCAGTACTTC. This sequence encodes CSAPDTYEQYF.

The chain combines TRBV29-1 with TRBJ1-2, with no clear D. The CDR3 has 13 residues. The V gene lost 4 bases and the J gene lost 4 bases, with 13 bases spanning the gap. Germline CDR1 is SQVTM and CDR2 is ANQGSEA. This chain's CDR3 is CSVVVGALYGYTF. The CDR3 region has the DNA TGCAGCGTTGTGGTCGGAGCCCTCTATGGCTACACCTTC.

The rearrangement joins TRBV4-2 to TRBJ2-2, with D possibly being TRBD1 (6 bases). The CDR3 is 14 amino acids. The V gene's germline CDR1 is LGHNA and CDR2 YNFKEQ. Between the trimmed V and J ends, which lost 3 bases and 7 bases, there was a span of 12 bases. The CDR3 sequence is CASSHVQGGGELFF. The CDR3, as DNA: TGTGCCAGCAGCCATGTACAGGGTGGCGGGGAGCTGTTTTTT.